This T cell receptor beta chain is drawn from a study of regulatory T cells in long-lasting Graves disease. iRepertoire HTBI primers and Arm-PCR of CDR3 regions built TCR beta libraries. TCRdb redid the calling of the multiplex PCR reads with MiXCR, one entry per CDR3 protein. The table has roughly 530,000 distinct CDR3 sequences, 16% seen once. This clonotype was recorded at least ten times. Time point reported: newly diagnosed GD, antithyroid drugs for less than 3 months. The TCR library used RNA extracted from PBMCs. A further study also used this sample, focusing on T cells in Graves' hyperthyroidism and ophthalmopathy.

The TCR sequence derives from a woman between 40 and 65 years old with Graves disease. The material sequenced was peripheral blood mononuclear cells (PBMCs), taken at new diagnosis, from a patient treated with antithyroid drugs.

The CDR3 DNA is TGTGCCATCAGTGAGGACGACAGGGGAAGTGAGCAGTACTTC. It encodes CAISEDDRGSEQYF. The chain links TRBV10-3 to TRBJ2-7, with TRBD1 identical over 8 bases. Germline CDR1 reads ENHRY; CDR2 reads SYGVKD. This CDR3 contains 14 residues. V lost 2 bases to trimming and J lost 7 bases; unmatched junction nucleotides: 7.